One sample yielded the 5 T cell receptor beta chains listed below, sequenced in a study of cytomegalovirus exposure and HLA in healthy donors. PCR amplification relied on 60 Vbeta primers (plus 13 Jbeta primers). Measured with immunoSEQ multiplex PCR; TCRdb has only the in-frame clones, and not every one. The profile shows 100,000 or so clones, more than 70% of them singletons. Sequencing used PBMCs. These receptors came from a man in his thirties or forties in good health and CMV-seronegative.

CDR3 DNA: TGTGCCAGCAGCTCCGGAGTGGGACTAGAAGAAAATGAGCAGTTCTTC. The encoded protein is CASSSGVGLEENEQFF. The rearrangement uses TRBV7-9 and TRBJ2-1, with 8 bases aligning to TRBD2. This CDR3 has 16 residues. CDR1 and CDR2 from the germline V gene are SEHNR and FQNEAQ (reference sequence). V shed 4 bases and J 7 bases; nucleotides not matched to a gene: 12.

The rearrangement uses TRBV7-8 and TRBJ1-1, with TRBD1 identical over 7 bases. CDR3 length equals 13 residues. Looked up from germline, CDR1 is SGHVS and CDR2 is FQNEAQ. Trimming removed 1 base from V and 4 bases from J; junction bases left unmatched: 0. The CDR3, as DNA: TGTGCCAGCAGCTTAGACAGGGGCACTGAAGCTTTCTTT. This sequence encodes CASSLDRGTEAFF.

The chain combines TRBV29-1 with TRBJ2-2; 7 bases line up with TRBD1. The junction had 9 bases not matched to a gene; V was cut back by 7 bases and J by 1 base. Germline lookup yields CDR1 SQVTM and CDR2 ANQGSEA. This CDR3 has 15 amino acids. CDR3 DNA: TGCAGCGCTCCCTTACAGGGGAGGAACACCGGGGAGCTGTTTTTT. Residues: CSAPLQGRNTGELFF.

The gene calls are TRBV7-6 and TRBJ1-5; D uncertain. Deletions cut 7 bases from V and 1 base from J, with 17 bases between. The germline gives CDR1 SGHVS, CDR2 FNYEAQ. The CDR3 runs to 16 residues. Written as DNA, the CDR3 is TGTGCCAGCACCGAAACACCTTACCCAAGCAATCAGCCCCAGCATTTT. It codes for CASTETPYPSNQPQHF.

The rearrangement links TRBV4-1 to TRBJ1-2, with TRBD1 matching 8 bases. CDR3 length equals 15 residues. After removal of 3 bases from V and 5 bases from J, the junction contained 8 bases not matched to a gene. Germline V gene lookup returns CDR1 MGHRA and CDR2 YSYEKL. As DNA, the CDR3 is TGCGCCAGCAGCCAGGGACAGGCAGCAGATTATGGCTACACCTTC. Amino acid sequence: CASSQGQAADYGYTF.